This T cell receptor beta chain was sequenced during a study of cytomegalovirus exposure and HLA in healthy donors. General study results and limits: Because they were indistinguishable, some V segments, including TRBV6-2 and TRBV6-3, were excluded. The study labeled 150 to 200 TCR beta chains cytomegalovirus-associated. Reportedly, HLA-A and HLA-B alleles of most subjects were accurately predicted from TCR beta.

The CDR3 loop spans 14 amino acids. V lost 0 bases, J lost 3 bases, and 10 bases lay in between. Looked up from germline, CDR1 is SGHDT and CDR2 is YYEEEE. As concerns this clone: Its specificity is unknown.

The primer mix had 60 Vbeta and 13 Jbeta primers. Profiled with immunoSEQ multiplex PCR; TCRdb holds only in-frame clones, not every one. Of about 160,000 clones in the sample, 70% to 80% were seen once. The chain joins TRBV5-6 to TRBJ2-7; a weak D match, TRBD2 (6 bases). The material sequenced was PBMCs. The sequence was obtained from a male donor in good health and CMV-seronegative. As DNA, the CDR3 is TGTGCCAGCAGCTTGGGGGGGGAGGACTACGAGCAGTACTTC. It is translated as CASSLGGEDYEQYF.